The T cell receptor beta chain under discussion was sequenced for a study of T cell repertoires in cytomegalovirus infection. On the study more broadly: Signatures in public TCR beta sequences pointed to both CMV infection and matching HLA type.

This clonotype was counted ten times or more. Its antigen is still unknown. This CDR3 has 13 residues. Germline CDR1 and CDR2: SGHTA and FQGNSA. Trimming pared 5 bases from V and 2 bases from J, leaving 9 bases between. TCRdb ran MiXCR on the reads and lists one entry per CDR3 protein. The sample lists about 530,000 distinct CDR3 sequences, around 27% occurring once. General study results and limits: Across the ex vivo response, the dominant clonotypes were HLA-C-restricted CMV-specific TCR beta clonotypes. Cumulated frequencies of public TCR beta families served to identify carriers of CMV plus the relevant HLA.

This sequence was found in a human donor in good health (CMV status not recorded). Some clones in this sample may be carry-over from other donors' samples. The sequenced material came from PBMCs. V is TRBV7-2 and J is TRBJ2-5, with D unresolved. The CDR3 nucleotides are TGTGCCAGCAGCCCGGACGCGCAAGAGACCCAGTACTTC. Translation gives CASSPDAQETQYF. Together with reference TRBV7-2 and TRBJ2-5, the CDR3 gives the full variable domain: GAGVSQSPSNKVTEKGKDVELRCDPISGHTALYWYRQSLGQGLEFLIYFQGNSAPDKSGLPSDRFSAERTGGSVSTLTIQRTQQEDSAVYLCASSPDAQETQYFGPGTRLLVL.